Following are 2 T cell receptor beta chains from one sample sequenced in a study of blood T cells in healthy people across ages. Primed by a sample-barcoded 5' primer and a J-beta primer mix, a second PCR proceeded for roughly 7 to 12 cycles. TCRdb reanalysed the 5' RACE reads using MiXCR and keeps one entry per CDR3 protein. The table includes over 950,000 distinct CDR3 sequences, roughly 51% detected once. Sequenced input: blood. These receptor sequences come from a woman in her fifties or sixties in good health.

This clonotype has a handful of counts. The genes are TRBV2 and TRBJ2-4, with D unresolved. This CDR3 region has 10 residues. Trimming took 4 bases from V and 7 from J, leaving 2 bases between them. Germline loops: CDR1 SNHLY, CDR2 FYNNEI. Written as DNA, the CDR3 is TGTGCCAGCAGTGGTAACATTCAGTACTTC. Translation: CASSGNIQYF.

Only a few counts were recorded for this clonotype. The chain carries TRBV10-3 and TRBJ2-3; the match to TRBD2 covers 10 bases. Unmatched junction bases numbered 8, after V lost 6 bases and J lost 5 bases. Germline assignment: CDR1 ENHRY and CDR2 SYGVKD. The CDR3 loop spans 15 amino acids. The CDR3 DNA is TGTGCCATCAGAGATCTAGCGGGAGCAGTAGATACGCAGTATTTT. It is translated as CAIRDLAGAVDTQYF.